Included here is one T cell receptor (beta chain) sequence, with context. The germline V gene encodes CDR1 SEHNR and CDR2 FQNEAQ (reference sequence). There are 14 residues in the CDR3. Deletions cut 4 bases from V and 7 bases from J, with 16 bases between. Clones were read by immunoSEQ multiplex PCR, and TCRdb kept only the in-frame ones, dropping some. The sample includes roughly 56,000 clones, about 85% of them seen just once. The entry originates in a study of OX40 agonist ivuxolimab in advanced cancers. The sequence was obtained from an adult with an advanced solid tumor such as melanoma, head and neck, liver or kidney cancer. The chain couples TRBV7-9 to TRBJ1-2, with D possibly being TRBD1 (6 bases). Sample: CD4+ or CD8+ T cells sorted from blood, taken in a trial of the OX40 agonist ivuxolimab. CDR3 region: CASSSLGGRGGYTF. CDR3 DNA: TGTGCCAGCAGCTCCTTAGGGGGGCGAGGTGGCTACACCTTC.